This passage covers 3 T cell receptor beta chains from one sample sequenced in a study of T-cell reconstitution after alpha-beta-depleted transplantation in children. TCRbeta library preparation incorporated unique molecular identifiers. TCRdb ran MiXCR on the PCR reads and lists one entry per CDR3 protein. Of about 72,000 distinct CDR3 sequences listed, 7.3% are singletons. The specimen comprised PBMCs from the stem cell graft donor, sampled from the stem cell graft. The receptors come from a human donor who donated a stem cell graft to a child with acute lymphoblastic leukemia.

This clonotype was seen only a few times. The chain has TRBV6-2 or TRBV6-3 and TRBJ1-2; no definite D call. The germline V gene has CDR1 MNHEY and CDR2 SVGEGT. This CDR3 is 13 amino acids long. Trimming removed 5 bases from V and 7 bases from J, with 14 bases in between. CDR3 in amino acids: CASSPGIIRGYTF. In nucleotides, the CDR3 is TGTGCCAGCAGTCCCGGGATAATCCGTGGCTACACCTTC.

Ten or more counts support this clonotype. V usage is TRBV27 and J usage is TRBJ2-2, with TRBD2 identical over 11 bases. The germline V gene has CDR1 MNHEY and CDR2 SMNVEV (reference sequence). V shed 3 bases and J 4 bases; nucleotides not matched to a gene: 4. The CDR3 consists of 16 residues. This CDR3 reads CASSFSGRGSTGELFF. The DNA for the CDR3 is TGTGCCAGCAGTTTTAGCGGGAGGGGGAGCACCGGGGAGCTGTTTTTT.

The rearrangement joins TRBV3-1 to TRBJ2-1; maybe TRBD2 (6 bases). Per the germline V gene, CDR1 is LGHDT and CDR2 is YNNKEL (reference sequence). The CDR3 sequence is 15 residues long. Trimming cost V 3 bases and J 7 bases, with 16 bases left between them. The CDR3: CASSHPGEWSNEQFF. The CDR3 nucleotides read TGTGCCAGCAGCCACCCGGGAGAGTGGTCGAATGAGCAGTTCTTC.